A selection of T cell receptor beta chains follows, all from one sample in a study of CD8 T cells in ankylosing spondylitis. TCRdb ran MiXCR on the 5' RACE reads and lists one entry per CDR3 protein. The sample contains tens of thousands of distinct CDR3 sequences, 9% of which appear only once. Sequenced sample: blood, either unsorted or a sorted T cell fraction (not recorded which). The receptors shown here come from a male donor with ankylosing spondylitis. Both conserved end residues are part of each CDR3. The D gene is left open where the match is weak. The size of a clone is reported for some rows only, either as once, few or many, or as a class for expanded clones.

v_gene: TRBV29-1; j_gene: TRBJ1-1; abundance: -; d_gene: -; CDR3nt: TGCAGCGTTCCTGGGCCGAGCACTGAAGCTTTCTTT; CDR3aa: CSVPGPSTEAFF
v_gene: TRBV7-6; j_gene: TRBJ2-3; abundance: few; d_gene: TRBD2; CDR3nt: TGTGCCAGCAGCTTGACTAGCGGTGTAACAGATACGCAGTATTTT; CDR3aa: CASSLTSGVTDTQYF
v_gene: TRBV29-1; j_gene: TRBJ2-3; abundance: few; d_gene: -; CDR3nt: TGCAGCGTTCCAGGAGCTCTCACAGATACGCAGTATTTT; CDR3aa: CSVPGALTDTQYF
v_gene: TRBV4-2; j_gene: TRBJ1-5; abundance: -; d_gene: -; CDR3nt: TGTGCCAGCAGCCAAGATGGCGGCTATTGGGACAATCAGCCCCAGCATTTT; CDR3aa: CASSQDGGYWDNQPQHF
v_gene: TRBV27; j_gene: TRBJ2-7; abundance: -; d_gene: TRBD1; CDR3nt: TGTGCCAGCACCTCCGGGACAGGGGTTTACGAGCAGTACTTC; CDR3aa: CASTSGTGVYEQYF
v_gene: TRBV6-2/TRBV6-3; j_gene: TRBJ2-7; abundance: few; d_gene: TRBD1; CDR3nt: TGTGCCAGCAGTTGGAGGACAGGGCACTCCTACGAGCAGTACTTC; CDR3aa: CASSWRTGHSYEQYF
v_gene: TRBV20-1; j_gene: TRBJ2-2; abundance: -; d_gene: -; CDR3nt: TGCAGTGCTAGAGACAGGGACTCCGTTTTCGGGGAGCTGTTTTTT; CDR3aa: CSARDRDSVFGELFF
v_gene: TRBV6-1; j_gene: TRBJ1-5; abundance: many; d_gene: -; CDR3nt: TGTGCCAGCAGTGCCGAGTATGGCAATCAGCCCCAGCATTTT; CDR3aa: CASSAEYGNQPQHF
v_gene: TRBV28; j_gene: TRBJ2-2; abundance: few; d_gene: -; CDR3nt: TGTGCCAGCAGTTTCCGGACGATGAACACCGGGGAGCTGTTTTTT; CDR3aa: CASSFRTMNTGELFF
v_gene: TRBV3-1; j_gene: TRBJ1-2; abundance: many; d_gene: TRBD1; CDR3nt: TGTGCCAGCAGCCCAGGGACAGGGACAATCAAGGGAATCTATGGCTACACCTTC; CDR3aa: CASSPGTGTIKGIYGYTF
v_gene: TRBV28; j_gene: TRBJ1-2; abundance: -; d_gene: TRBD1; CDR3nt: TGTGCCAGCAGGACCAGGGGACAGGACATCTATGGCTACACCTTC; CDR3aa: CASRTRGQDIYGYTF
v_gene: TRBV7-8; j_gene: TRBJ2-1; abundance: -; d_gene: -; CDR3nt: TGTGCCAGCAGCTGGCTTAGCGAGACTTACAATGAGCAGTTCTTC; CDR3aa: CASSWLSETYNEQFF
v_gene: TRBV25-1; j_gene: TRBJ2-4; abundance: -; d_gene: -; CDR3nt: TGTGCCAGCAGTGAGAACAGGAGAAATGTCCTAGCCAAAAACATTCAGTACTTC; CDR3aa: CASSENRRNVLAKNIQYF
v_gene: TRBV12-3/TRBV12-4; j_gene: TRBJ2-4; abundance: -; d_gene: -; CDR3nt: TGTGCCAGCACCCCTGGGGTAGCCAAAAACATTCAGTACTTC; CDR3aa: CASTPGVAKNIQYF
v_gene: TRBV5-6; j_gene: TRBJ2-1; abundance: -; d_gene: TRBD2; CDR3nt: TGTGCCAGCCTTGAGGGGGGACTAGCAGCTTACAATGAGCAGTTCTTC; CDR3aa: CASLEGGLAAYNEQFF
v_gene: TRBV12-3/TRBV12-4; j_gene: TRBJ2-7; abundance: -; d_gene: -; CDR3nt: TGTGCCAGCAGTAGAGAAGGGGTGGGGAAAGAAGGATACGAGCAGTACTTC; CDR3aa: CASSREGVGKEGYEQYF
v_gene: TRBV7-8; j_gene: TRBJ2-2; abundance: many; d_gene: -; CDR3nt: TGTGCCAGCAGCTTAGGGGGAGCCGGGGAGCTGTTTTTT; CDR3aa: CASSLGGAGELFF
v_gene: TRBV12-3/TRBV12-4; j_gene: TRBJ1-1; abundance: few; d_gene: TRBD1; CDR3nt: TGTGCCAGCAGTTTCCCTGGACAGGGCGCTTTCTTT; CDR3aa: CASSFPGQGAFF
v_gene: TRBV9; j_gene: TRBJ2-5; abundance: -; d_gene: TRBD2; CDR3nt: TGTGCCAGCAGCGTAGGTCGGGGGAGGGGAGAGACCCAGTACTTC; CDR3aa: CASSVGRGRGETQYF
v_gene: TRBV7-7; j_gene: TRBJ2-3; abundance: -; d_gene: TRBD2; CDR3nt: TGTGCCAGCAGCTTAGCGGCGGGAGGGACTCGCACAGATACGCAGTATTTT; CDR3aa: CASSLAAGGTRTDTQYF
v_gene: TRBV6-5; j_gene: TRBJ2-3; abundance: few; d_gene: -; CDR3nt: TGTGCCAGCAGTTATCTAGCGCCCGGGCCCACAGATACGCAGTATTTT; CDR3aa: CASSYLAPGPTDTQYF
v_gene: TRBV5-1; j_gene: TRBJ2-7; abundance: many; d_gene: -; CDR3nt: TGCGCCAGCAGCGCCACCAGGGAGTCTCCTTACTACGAGCAGTACTTC; CDR3aa: CASSATRESPYYEQYF
v_gene: TRBV20-1; j_gene: TRBJ2-3; abundance: many; d_gene: TRBD1; CDR3nt: TGCAGTGCTAGAGATGAAGGGGGCATACAGTATTTT; CDR3aa: CSARDEGGIQYF
v_gene: TRBV11-3; j_gene: TRBJ2-1; abundance: -; d_gene: -; CDR3nt: TGTGCCAGCAGCTTTCTAGGTTCCAATGAGCAGTTCTTC; CDR3aa: CASSFLGSNEQFF
v_gene: TRBV7-9; j_gene: TRBJ2-1; abundance: few; d_gene: TRBD1; CDR3nt: TGTGCCAGCAGCACAGGGGGCAGTGAGCAGTTCTTC; CDR3aa: CASSTGGSEQFF
v_gene: TRBV3-1; j_gene: TRBJ1-4; abundance: -; d_gene: TRBD1; CDR3nt: TGTGCCAGCAGCCAACCCCCCGGGACAGGGATTTATGAAAAACTGTTTTTT; CDR3aa: CASSQPPGTGIYEKLFF
v_gene: TRBV5-1; j_gene: TRBJ1-1; abundance: few; d_gene: -; CDR3nt: TGCGCCAGCAGCTTGGCCTCAACAGGGAACACTGAAGCTTTCTTT; CDR3aa: CASSLASTGNTEAFF
v_gene: TRBV29-1; j_gene: TRBJ2-7; abundance: few; d_gene: -; CDR3nt: TGCAGCGTCGCCCGGGACATCTCCTACGAGCAGTACTTC; CDR3aa: CSVARDISYEQYF
v_gene: TRBV4-2; j_gene: TRBJ2-3; abundance: many; d_gene: -; CDR3nt: TGTGCCAGCAGCCCAAGGCTAGGAGGCACAGATACGCAGTATTTT; CDR3aa: CASSPRLGGTDTQYF
v_gene: TRBV29-1; j_gene: TRBJ2-1; abundance: many; d_gene: -; CDR3nt: TGCAGCGTTAATTCCCCCCAGGACAATGAGCAGTTCTTC; CDR3aa: CSVNSPQDNEQFF
v_gene: TRBV7-6; j_gene: TRBJ2-3; abundance: few; d_gene: -; CDR3nt: TGTGCCAGCAGCTCAGCCAGCGGGAGCACAGATACGCAGTATTTT; CDR3aa: CASSSASGSTDTQYF
v_gene: TRBV27; j_gene: TRBJ2-1; abundance: many; d_gene: TRBD2; CDR3nt: TGTGCCAGCTCAACCCCGGGACTAGCGGTCTTC; CDR3aa: CASSTPGLAVF
v_gene: TRBV7-9; j_gene: TRBJ1-4; abundance: many; d_gene: -; CDR3nt: TGTGCCAGCAGCCTAGAGGGGTTGAGAGGTGAAAAACTGTTTTTT; CDR3aa: CASSLEGLRGEKLFF
v_gene: TRBV6-1; j_gene: TRBJ2-1; abundance: -; d_gene: TRBD2; CDR3nt: TGTGCCAGCAGCGATGGACTAGCGGGCCTTCGGGGTGAGCAGTTCTTC; CDR3aa: CASSDGLAGLRGEQFF
v_gene: TRBV20-1; j_gene: TRBJ2-1; abundance: many; d_gene: -; CDR3nt: TGCAGTGCCCCGGACAGATCCTCCTACAATGAGCAGTTCTTC; CDR3aa: CSAPDRSSYNEQFF
v_gene: TRBV5-6; j_gene: TRBJ2-1; abundance: -; d_gene: TRBD2; CDR3nt: TGTGCCAGCACACCGACTAGCGGCCTATACAATGAGCAGTTCTTC; CDR3aa: CASTPTSGLYNEQFF
v_gene: TRBV13; j_gene: TRBJ2-4; abundance: -; d_gene: -; CDR3nt: TGTGCCAGCAGCTCTTCCTCCCGACTGACTGCCAAAAACATTCAGTACTTC; CDR3aa: CASSSSSRLTAKNIQYF
v_gene: TRBV6-1; j_gene: TRBJ2-3; abundance: many; d_gene: -; CDR3nt: TGTGCCAGCTGGGACGGAGGAGATACGCAGTATTTT; CDR3aa: CASWDGGDTQYF
v_gene: TRBV5-1; j_gene: TRBJ2-1; abundance: -; d_gene: TRBD2; CDR3nt: TGCGCCAGCAGCTTGGAGGCTAGCGGGGGTAATGAGCAGTTCTTC; CDR3aa: CASSLEASGGNEQFF
v_gene: TRBV11-3; j_gene: TRBJ1-1; abundance: -; d_gene: -; CDR3nt: TGTGCCAGCAGCTCCCTTTTGGAGGACACTGAAGCTTTCTTT; CDR3aa: CASSSLLEDTEAFF
v_gene: TRBV29-1; j_gene: TRBJ1-2; abundance: -; d_gene: TRBD1; CDR3nt: TGCAGCGTTGAAGAGATTAGGACAGGGGTCCAAAACTATGGCTACACCTTC; CDR3aa: CSVEEIRTGVQNYGYTF
v_gene: TRBV5-1; j_gene: TRBJ2-2; abundance: -; d_gene: -; CDR3nt: TGCGCCAGCAGCTTTGCAAGTGGAGGCACCGGGGAGCTGTTTTTT; CDR3aa: CASSFASGGTGELFF
v_gene: TRBV7-9; j_gene: TRBJ2-1; abundance: many; d_gene: TRBD2; CDR3nt: TGTGCCAGCAGCCCCGGGGGGAGCTCCTACAATGAGCAGTTCTTC; CDR3aa: CASSPGGSSYNEQFF
v_gene: TRBV18; j_gene: TRBJ2-5; abundance: -; d_gene: TRBD2; CDR3nt: TGTGCCAGCTCACCCGGGTTAGCGGGAGGCTTCCAAGAGACCCAGTACTTC; CDR3aa: CASSPGLAGGFQETQYF
v_gene: TRBV4-1; j_gene: TRBJ1-1; abundance: few; d_gene: -; CDR3nt: TGCGCCAGCAGCCAAGAGAAGGGCCCTGAAGCTTTCTTT; CDR3aa: CASSQEKGPEAFF
v_gene: TRBV3-1; j_gene: TRBJ2-1; abundance: many; d_gene: -; CDR3nt: TGTGCCAGCAGCCAACTGGCAGGCCCGAGCTCCTACAATGAGCAGTTCTTC; CDR3aa: CASSQLAGPSSYNEQFF
v_gene: TRBV4-2; j_gene: TRBJ2-1; abundance: many; d_gene: TRBD2; CDR3nt: TGTGCCAGCAGCCAAGCTAGCGGGGCTAACAATGAGCAGTTCTTC; CDR3aa: CASSQASGANNEQFF
v_gene: TRBV19; j_gene: TRBJ1-2; abundance: many; d_gene: -; CDR3nt: TGTGCCACATATAACTATGGCTACACCTTC; CDR3aa: CATYNYGYTF
v_gene: TRBV5-1; j_gene: TRBJ2-3; abundance: many; d_gene: TRBD2; CDR3nt: TGCGCCAGCAGCTTGGAGGCTGCGGGAGGGAGCACAGATACGCAGTATTTT; CDR3aa: CASSLEAAGGSTDTQYF
v_gene: TRBV7-9; j_gene: TRBJ2-3; abundance: many; d_gene: -; CDR3nt: TGTGCCACCTGGACGTGGAGCACAGATACGCAGTATTTT; CDR3aa: CATWTWSTDTQYF